This T cell receptor (beta chain) was obtained from a study of control samples from healthy donors and cancer patients. The table came from immunoSEQ multiplex PCR; TCRdb's copy has only in-frame clones and leaves some out. The top ten hold 14% of the sample, which has under 200,000 clones, roughly 94% seen once. The material sequenced was PBMCs. The sequence was obtained from a man aged 60 to 69 with colorectal cancer.

CDR3 coding DNA: TGCGCCAGCAGCCCTGCGCCAGGGTCGGCTAACTATGGCTACACCTTC. It yields the protein CASSPAPGSANYGYTF. The J gene is TRBJ1-2, the V gene TRBV4-3; D is possibly TRBD1 (5 bases). V shed 4 bases and J shed 0 bases, with 15 bases lying between them. The CDR3 covers 16 residues. Germline V CDR1 and CDR2: LGHNA, YSLEER.